This is a list of T cell receptor beta chains from one sample in a study of T cell repertoires in cytomegalovirus infection. These receptors have no identified antigens. One entry per CDR3 protein, called by TCRdb with MiXCR from the reads. This sample has some 700,000 distinct CDR3 sequences, with roughly 30% found just once. This specimen consisted of cultured PBMCs, obtained from culture after CMV antigen stimulation. The receptors come from a human donor in good health (CMV status not recorded). Some clones in this sample may be carry-over from other donors' samples. CDR3s include the opening cysteine and the closing phenylalanine or tryptophan. The D gene is left open where the match is weak. A row's size may be missing; if present it is once, few, many or a size class.

clone_size,j_call,v_call,d_call,cdr3_nt,cdr3_aa
-,TRBJ1-3,TRBV12-5,-,TGTGCTAGTGGTTTGCCAAGGACCCGAACCGAGCAGGGAAACACCATATATTTT,CASGLPRTRTEQGNTIYF
few,TRBJ2-2,TRBV5-1,-,TGCGCCAGCATCCCGGGGGCCGGGACCACGAACACCGGGGAGCTGTTTTTT,CASIPGAGTTNTGELFF
-,TRBJ2-1,TRBV18,TRBD2,TGTGCCAGCTCACCGAACGCAATCGGCGGGGGCAATGAGCAGTTCTTC,CASSPNAIGGGNEQFF
-,TRBJ2-3,TRBV5-4,TRBD1,TGTGCCAGCAGCACCTATAGAGGACAGGGGGTCACAGATACGCAGTATTTT,CASSTYRGQGVTDTQYF
-,TRBJ2-4,TRBV7-9,-,TGTGCCAGCAGCTTAGAGGGCACGCTTAAAAACATTCAGTACTTC,CASSLEGTLKNIQYF
-,TRBJ2-4,TRBV6-5,TRBD1,TGTGCCAGCACTGACAGGGGGCACGGCATTCAGTACTTC,CASTDRGHGIQYF
few,TRBJ2-7,TRBV6-2/TRBV6-3,-,TGTGCCAGCAGTTACGGGGTGGGGATCTCCTACGAGCAGTACTTC,CASSYGVGISYEQYF
-,TRBJ2-5,TRBV10-3,TRBD2,TGTGCCATCAGTGTTGGGAGGGGAGAGACCCAGTACTTC,CAISVGRGETQYF
few,TRBJ2-1,TRBV20-1,TRBD2,TGCAGTGCCAGTAGTGGAGCGGGAGGTAGCTCCTACAATGAGCAGTTCTTC,CSASSGAGGSSYNEQFF
many,TRBJ2-7,TRBV7-9,TRBD1,TGTGCCAGCAGCCCCGACAGGGACTACGAGCAGTACTTC,CASSPDRDYEQYF
-,TRBJ2-3,TRBV5-4,TRBD2,TGTGCCAGCAGCCTAGCGGGAGGGAGCGCAGATACGCAGTATTTT,CASSLAGGSADTQYF
-,TRBJ1-5,TRBV28,TRBD1,TGTGCCAGCAGCCTGGGTACAGGGGAGGGGCACAATCAGCCCCAGCATTTT,CASSLGTGEGHNQPQHF
few,TRBJ1-2,TRBV6-1,TRBD1,TGTGCCACCTTCCGGGACAGGGGGCTCAGCTATGGCTACACCTTC,CATFRDRGLSYGYTF
-,TRBJ2-5,TRBV7-2,TRBD1,TGTGCCAGCAGTTTGGTTGACAGGGGTCAAGAGACCCAGTACTTC,CASSLVDRGQETQYF
-,TRBJ2-4,TRBV6-5,-,TGTGCCAGCGGCTCAGGGCGGGCCAAAAACATTCAGTACTTC,CASGSGRAKNIQYF
-,TRBJ2-3,TRBV7-4,-,TGTGCCAGCAGCTCGTACCGGGACGGCCGCACAGATACGCAGTATTTT,CASSSYRDGRTDTQYF
few,TRBJ2-1,TRBV6-8,TRBD1,TGTGCCAGCACCGGAACAGGGACAGACTCCTACAATGAGCAGTTCTTC,CASTGTGTDSYNEQFF
-,TRBJ2-7,TRBV6-4,-,TGTGCCAGCATTAGGGGGGTTGCGTCCGAGCAGTACTTC,CASIRGVASEQYF
-,TRBJ1-6,TRBV7-8,-,TGTGCCAGCAGCTTACGTCGGGATTTATCGTCGGATTCACCCCTCCACTTT,CASSLRRDLSSDSPLHF
-,TRBJ2-1,TRBV20-1,TRBD2,TGCAGTGCTTCTGCCGGGACTAGCGGGGCGGGCAGTGAGCAGTTCTTC,CSASAGTSGAGSEQFF
-,TRBJ2-4,TRBV11-2,-,TGTGCCAGCGCCTCGACGGAACTTATTCAGTACTTC,CASASTELIQYF
-,TRBJ2-3,TRBV12-3/TRBV12-4,-,TGTGCCAGCAGTTTATCTAATACGCAGTATTTT,CASSLSNTQYF
-,TRBJ1-1,TRBV19,-,TGTGCCAGTAGTATTCGGCAGGGGTGGATGAACACTGAAGCTTTCTTT,CASSIRQGWMNTEAFF
-,TRBJ1-6,TRBV6-1,-,TGTGCCAGCAGTGAAGTCTGGTCTAATTCATCCCTCCACTTT,CASSEVWSNSSLHF
few,TRBJ2-1,TRBV14,-,TGTGCCAGCAGCCAAGAGGATAACCGCAATGAGCAGTTCTTC,CASSQEDNRNEQFF
many,TRBJ2-5,TRBV7-2,TRBD1,TGTGCCAGCAGCTTTCAGACAGGGCAAGAGACCCAGTACTTC,CASSFQTGQETQYF
-,TRBJ1-6,TRBV6-1,-,TGTGCCAGCAGTGAACCCGGGAATTCACCCCTCCACTTT,CASSEPGNSPLHF
few,TRBJ2-5,TRBV28,-,TGTGCCAGCACCACTCGGACCGAATTCTCGGTGGACTTC,CASTTRTEFSVDF
few,TRBJ1-1,TRBV2,-,TGTGCCGGACTATGGCGAGGAGCTTTCTTT,CAGLWRGAFF
-,TRBJ1-6,TRBV2,TRBD1,TGTGCCAGCAGTTTACAGGGGACTAATAATTCACCCCTCCACTTT,CASSLQGTNNSPLHF
-,TRBJ2-7,TRBV7-9,-,TGTGCCAGTAGATTCGTGACCACGGGACTCTCCTACGAGCAGTACTTC,CASRFVTTGLSYEQYF
few,TRBJ2-7,TRBV2,TRBD2,TGTGCCAGCAGTGAAGCGGGGACTAGCGGGGGTTACGAGCAGTACTTC,CASSEAGTSGGYEQYF
few,TRBJ2-1,TRBV5-5,-,TGTGCCAGCTCTCTGGGGATCCCGGGGCGTTTCAATGAGCAGTTCTTC,CASSLGIPGRFNEQFF
few,TRBJ2-2,TRBV2,TRBD2,TGTGCCAGCCAAGGACTAGCGAACACCGGGGAGCTGTTTTTT,CASQGLANTGELFF
-,TRBJ2-1,TRBV9,TRBD2,TGTGCCAGCAGCGCCAGCGGGAGGGCCTTCGACAATGAGCAGTTCTTC,CASSASGRAFDNEQFF
-,TRBJ2-5,TRBV25-1,-,TGTGCCAGCAGCCAGGGGCAAAGGGAGACCCAGTACTTC,CASSQGQRETQYF
-,TRBJ2-7,TRBV29-1,TRBD1,TGCAGCGTCGCCGGCAGGGACAGGGAGTACTTC,CSVAGRDREYF
many,TRBJ2-1,TRBV6-1,TRBD1,TGTGCCAGCAACGGACGGGACAGGGGGTACAATGAGCAGTTCTTC,CASNGRDRGYNEQFF
few,TRBJ1-3,TRBV4-1,-,TGCGCCAGCAGCCCTTGGGGGCTCTCTGGAAACACCATATATTTT,CASSPWGLSGNTIYF
once,TRBJ1-2,TRBV5-6,-,TGTGCCAGCAGCTTCGGGGGAGCATCGCCTGGCTATGGCTACACCTTC,CASSFGGASPGYGYTF
-,TRBJ2-2,TRBV27,-,TGTGCCAGCAGTCCAAAACTTACCGGGGAGCTGTTTTTT,CASSPKLTGELFF
-,TRBJ1-3,TRBV4-1,-,TGCGCCAGCAGCCATACGGGAAGAGGAAACACCATATATTTT,CASSHTGRGNTIYF
few,TRBJ1-6,TRBV6-6,TRBD1,TGTGCCAGCAATTCCAAAGCCGGGACAGGGGGCTCACCCCTCCACTTT,CASNSKAGTGGSPLHF
few,TRBJ1-1,TRBV5-1,-,TGCGCCAGCAGCTTGGCGATCGGACAGTCTGAAGCTTTCTTT,CASSLAIGQSEAFF
few,TRBJ2-5,TRBV5-5,TRBD2,TGTGCCAGCAGCTTTGGACTAGCTTTGGAGACCCAGTACTTC,CASSFGLALETQYF